This T cell receptor (beta chain) was identified during a study of T cells in Graves' hyperthyroidism and ophthalmopathy. CDR3 length equals 15 residues. Germline V gene lookup returns CDR1 MNHNS and CDR2 SASEGT. The junction had 3 bases not matched to a gene; V was cut back by 5 bases and J by 2 bases. Across 18 months, stable Graves' hyperthyroidism was marked by no progression to ophthalmopathy. For the diagnoses, clinical symptoms, serum thyroxine and TRAb, thyroid ultrasound and orbital computed tomography were used. TCR beta CDR3 region amplification was performed from RNA transcripts. The HTBI primer set served for first-round RT-PCR of the TCR CDR3. TCRdb analysed the multiplex PCR reads with MiXCR anew, one entry per CDR3 protein. The sample has some 770,000 distinct CDR3 sequences; approximately 16% are singletons.

What was sequenced was blood. This chain joins TRBV6-1 and TRBJ1-3; 10 nucleotides agree with TRBD1. The receptor comes from a young man with Graves' hyperthyroidism. This chain's CDR3 is CASSRTGGTGNTIYF. The CDR3 nucleotides are TGTGCCAGCAGTAGGACAGGGGGGACTGGAAACACCATATATTTT.